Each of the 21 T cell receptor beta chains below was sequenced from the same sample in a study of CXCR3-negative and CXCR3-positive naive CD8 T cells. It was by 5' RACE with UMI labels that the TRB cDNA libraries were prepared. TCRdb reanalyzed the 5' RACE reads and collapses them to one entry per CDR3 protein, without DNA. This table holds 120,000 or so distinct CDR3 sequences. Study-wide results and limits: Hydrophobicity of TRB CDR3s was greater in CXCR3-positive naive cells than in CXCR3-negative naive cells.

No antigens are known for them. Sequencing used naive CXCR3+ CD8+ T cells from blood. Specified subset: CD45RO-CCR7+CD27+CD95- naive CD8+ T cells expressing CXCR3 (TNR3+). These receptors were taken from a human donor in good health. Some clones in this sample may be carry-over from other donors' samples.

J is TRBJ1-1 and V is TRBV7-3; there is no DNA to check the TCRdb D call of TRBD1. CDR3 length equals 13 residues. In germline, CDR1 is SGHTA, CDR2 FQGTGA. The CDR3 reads CASSWDRGAEAFF.

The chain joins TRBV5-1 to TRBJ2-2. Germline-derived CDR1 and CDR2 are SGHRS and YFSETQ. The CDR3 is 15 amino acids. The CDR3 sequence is CASSKSFGFTGELFF.

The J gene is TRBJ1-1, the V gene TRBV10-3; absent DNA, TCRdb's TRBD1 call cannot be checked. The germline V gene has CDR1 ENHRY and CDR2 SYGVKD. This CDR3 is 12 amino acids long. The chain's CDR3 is CAVQGAGTEAFF.

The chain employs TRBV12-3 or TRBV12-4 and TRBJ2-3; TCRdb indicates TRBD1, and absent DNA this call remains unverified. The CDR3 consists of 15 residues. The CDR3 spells CASSLTEGAPDTQYF.

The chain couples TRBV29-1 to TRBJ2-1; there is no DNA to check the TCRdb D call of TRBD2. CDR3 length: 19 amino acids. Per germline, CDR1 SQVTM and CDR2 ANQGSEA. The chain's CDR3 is CSVEDLGTTGPSSYNEQFF.

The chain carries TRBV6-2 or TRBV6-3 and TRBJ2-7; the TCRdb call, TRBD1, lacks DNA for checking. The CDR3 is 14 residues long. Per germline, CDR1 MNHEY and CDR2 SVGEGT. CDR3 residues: CASSYSAGVDEQYF.

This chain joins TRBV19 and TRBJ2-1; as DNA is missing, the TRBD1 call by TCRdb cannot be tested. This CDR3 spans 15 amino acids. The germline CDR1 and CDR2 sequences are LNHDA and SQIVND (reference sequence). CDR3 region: CASSTAPGSLDEQFF.

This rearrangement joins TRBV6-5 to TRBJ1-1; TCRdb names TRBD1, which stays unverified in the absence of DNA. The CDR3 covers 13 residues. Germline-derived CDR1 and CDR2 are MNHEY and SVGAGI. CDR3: CASSYSPGTEAFF.

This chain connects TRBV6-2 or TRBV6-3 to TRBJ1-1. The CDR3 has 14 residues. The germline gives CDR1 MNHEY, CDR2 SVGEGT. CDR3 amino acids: CASSYVSLNTEAFF.

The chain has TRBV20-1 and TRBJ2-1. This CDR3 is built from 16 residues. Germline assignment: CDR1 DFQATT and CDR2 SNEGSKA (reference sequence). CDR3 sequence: CSAVGADKKTYNEQFF.

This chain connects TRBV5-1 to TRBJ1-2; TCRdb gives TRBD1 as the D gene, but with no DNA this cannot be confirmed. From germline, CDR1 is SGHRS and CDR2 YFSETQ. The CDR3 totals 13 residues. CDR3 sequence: CASSSWTGDGYTF.

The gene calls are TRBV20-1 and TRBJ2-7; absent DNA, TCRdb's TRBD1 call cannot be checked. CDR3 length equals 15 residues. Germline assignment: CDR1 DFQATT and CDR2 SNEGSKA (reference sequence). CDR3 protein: CSATDRGSSSYEQYF.

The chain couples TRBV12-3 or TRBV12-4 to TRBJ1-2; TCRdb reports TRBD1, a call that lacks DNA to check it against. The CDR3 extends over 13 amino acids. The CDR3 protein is CASSPGTAGGYTF.

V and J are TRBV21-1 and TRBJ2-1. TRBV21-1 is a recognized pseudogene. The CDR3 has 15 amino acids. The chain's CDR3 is CASSKNTVRINEQFF.

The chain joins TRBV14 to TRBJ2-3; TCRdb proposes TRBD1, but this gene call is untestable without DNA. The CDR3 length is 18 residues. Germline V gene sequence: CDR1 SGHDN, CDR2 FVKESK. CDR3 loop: CASSPSQWTGSGTDTQYF.

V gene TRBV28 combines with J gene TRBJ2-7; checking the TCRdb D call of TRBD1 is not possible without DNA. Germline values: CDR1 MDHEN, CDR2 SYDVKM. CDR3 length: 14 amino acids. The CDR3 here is CASSPQGAAYEQYF. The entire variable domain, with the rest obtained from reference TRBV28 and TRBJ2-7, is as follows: DVKVTQSSRYLVKRTGEKVFLECVQDMDHENMFWYRQDPGLGLRLIYFSYDVKMKEKGDIPEGYSVSREKKERFSLILESASTNQTSMYLCASSPQGAAYEQYFGPGTRLTVT.

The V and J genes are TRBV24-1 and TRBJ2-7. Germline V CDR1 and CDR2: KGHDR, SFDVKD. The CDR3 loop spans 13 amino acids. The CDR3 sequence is CATSDFDGYEQYF.

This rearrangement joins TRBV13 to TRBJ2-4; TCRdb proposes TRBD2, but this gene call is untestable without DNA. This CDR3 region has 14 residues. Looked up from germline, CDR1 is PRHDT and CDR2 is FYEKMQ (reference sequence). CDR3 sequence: CASRRTSGGNIQYF.

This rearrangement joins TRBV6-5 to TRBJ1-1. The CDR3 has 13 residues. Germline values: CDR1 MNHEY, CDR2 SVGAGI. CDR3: CASSYSLNTEAFF.

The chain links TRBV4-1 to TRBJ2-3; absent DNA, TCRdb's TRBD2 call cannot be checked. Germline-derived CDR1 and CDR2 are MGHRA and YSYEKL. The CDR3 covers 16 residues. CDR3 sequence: CASSQYPGLAGDTQYF.

CDR3 loop: CASSLPGGGTEAFF. The chain couples TRBV4-1 to TRBJ1-1; TCRdb selects TRBD1, and the lack of DNA leaves this call unchecked. The CDR3 has 14 amino acids. In germline, CDR1 is MGHRA, CDR2 YSYEKL.